Only a few counts were recorded for the clone carrying this TCR beta chain. Per the germline V gene, CDR1 is SGHTA and CDR2 is FQGTGA. The CDR3 has 12 residues. Trimming shortened V by 5 bases and J by 8 bases, and 9 bases separated the two germline ends. The data were obtained in a study of low-dose radiotherapy and immunotherapy resistance in tumors. Study-wide context: The study delivered 0.5 Gy per fraction every 2 weeks to Cohort 1, totaling 6.5 Gy. Individuals in Cohort 2 had 1 Gy per fraction every two weeks, adding up to 13 Gy over 26 weeks. Patients took aspirin 300 mg by mouth once daily. This continued for four cycles, starting on cycle 1 day 1.

TRAV and TRBV primers primed cDNA for both TCRalpha and TCRbeta. The authors amplified TCRs for 20 PCR cycles with a constant-region primer and a V-primer adapter. Each CDR3 protein gets one entry after TCRdb re-called the reads with MiXCR. The sample yields around 33,000 distinct CDR3 sequences, 45% to 50% seen once. Documented time point: after trial treatment. Sample treatment: LDRT plus nivolumab, ipilimumab, low-dose cyclophosphamide and aspirin (RACIN trial). All of the donors were given nivolumab, ipilimumab, aspirin, low-dose cyclophosphamide and low-dose radiotherapy as part of RACIN, a single-arm trial.

The sample consisted of PBMCs, taken after low-dose radiotherapy plus immunotherapy. This chain links TRBV7-3 with TRBJ2-2; possibly TRBD2 for D (6 bases). This TCR derives from a male donor with gallbladder cancer. CDR3 protein: CASSKTSGELFF. The CDR3 nucleotides read TGTGCCAGCAGCAAGACTAGTGGGGAGCTGTTTTTT.